This T cell receptor beta chain was retrieved from a study of cytomegalovirus exposure and HLA in healthy donors. The PCR made use of 60 Vbeta and 13 Jbeta primers. Here immunoSEQ multiplex PCR was the method, and the copy in TCRdb shows in-frame clones only, minus some. The table shows roughly 86,000 clones, with over 70% occurring only once. The TCR sequence derives from a man over 45 in good health and CMV-seropositive. Source material: PBMCs.

CDR3 residues: CAWSVVTLAAYEQYF. In DNA form, the CDR3 reads TGTGCCTGGAGTGTTGTTACGCTAGCTGCCTACGAGCAGTACTTC. The genes are TRBV30 and TRBJ2-7; D might be TRBD2 (5 bases). This CDR3 comprises 15 residues. Per germline, CDR1 GTSNPN and CDR2 SVGIG (reference sequence). Trimming took 0 bases from V and 2 from J, leaving 14 bases between them.